The sequence of this T cell receptor (beta chain) was determined in a study of Graves' ophthalmopathy and Graves' hyperthyroidism. Study observations and caveats: The authors also found most expanded thyroid clonotypes above 0.001 frequency in blood.

Investigators amplified TCR beta CDR3 regions from RNA transcripts. The library came from an HTBI-primed first-round RT-PCR and a second-round multiplex PCR. One entry per CDR3 protein results from TCRdb running MiXCR on the multiplex PCR reads. The data contain about 640,000 distinct CDR3 sequences, just over 40% of them singletons. Of note for this clonotype: Antigen unknown.

Those donors who had ophthalmopathy presented with moderate-to-severe activity, a CAS of ≥3, a NOSPECS of ≥4 and a duration under 3 months. The CDR3 runs 15 residues. Per the germline V gene, CDR1 is LNHDA and CDR2 is SQIVND (reference sequence). The germline V and J ends were trimmed by 3 bases and 2 bases, with 11 bases remaining between them. The receptor was derived from an adult man with Graves' ophthalmopathy. What was sequenced was peripheral blood. The V gene is TRBV19, the J gene TRBJ1-5; D ambiguous. CDR3 sequence: CASSMSGAGNQPQHF. The CDR3 DNA reads TGTGCCAGTAGTATGTCTGGCGCAGGCAATCAGCCCCAGCATTTT.